This T cell receptor beta chain was found in a study of blood T cell repertoires in COVID-19. Turning to the study itself: Collection of acute and convalescent COVID-19 samples took place in the United States, Italy and Spain.

The V gene lost 5 bases and the J gene lost 6 bases, with 13 bases spanning the gap. Germline V gene lookup returns CDR1 KGHDR and CDR2 SFDVKD. The CDR3 has 14 amino acids. Generated by immunoSEQ multiplex PCR, the TCRdb table keeps only in-frame clones and is missing some. The profile shows about 190,000 clones, around three quarters of them singletons. Living in 24 US areas, the participants were between roughly 18 and 95 years of age. The gene calls are TRBV24-1 and TRBJ1-5, with D perhaps TRBD1 (6 bases). This clonotype was sampled from a woman between 45 and 65 years old with acute COVID-19. The sequenced material came from PBMCs or T cells enriched from blood (not recorded which). The CDR3 here is CATSGGGVGQPQHF. The CDR3 DNA reads as TGTGCCACCAGTGGGGGGGGCGTTGGTCAGCCCCAGCATTTT.